This T cell receptor (beta chain) was obtained from a study of blood T cell repertoires in COVID-19. Study information: Nucleic acid was either cDNA or gDNA, and it came from T cells, B-cell-depleted T cells, or PBMCs.

Libraries were prepared by immunoSEQ multiplex PCR; TCRdb keeps only in-frame clonotypes and omits some of them. The sample consists of tens of thousands of clones, around 87% of them appearing once. V shed 5 bases and J 0 bases; nucleotides not matched to a gene: 7. The CDR3 loop spans 16 amino acids. The germline CDR1 and CDR2 sequences are LNHDA and SQIVND (reference sequence). This receptor was identified in a human donor in a cohort sampled during active COVID-19. The sequencing sample was made of peripheral blood. The chain couples TRBV19 to TRBJ2-1; 7 nucleotides agree with TRBD2. CDR3 sequence: CASSFRGGSSYNEQFF. CDR3 DNA: TGTGCCAGTAGTTTCCGTGGCGGGAGCTCCTACAATGAGCAGTTCTTC.